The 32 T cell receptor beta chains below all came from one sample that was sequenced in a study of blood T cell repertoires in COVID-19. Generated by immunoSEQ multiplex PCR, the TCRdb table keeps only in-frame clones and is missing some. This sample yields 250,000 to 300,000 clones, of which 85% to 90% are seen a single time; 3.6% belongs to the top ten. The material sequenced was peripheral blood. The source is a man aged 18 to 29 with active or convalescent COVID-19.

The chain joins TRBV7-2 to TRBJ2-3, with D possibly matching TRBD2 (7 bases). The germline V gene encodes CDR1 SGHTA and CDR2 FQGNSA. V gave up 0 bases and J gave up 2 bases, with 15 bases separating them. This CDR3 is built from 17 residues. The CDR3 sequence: CASSLALRGGLTDTQYF. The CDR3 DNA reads TGTGCCAGCAGCTTAGCGCTGAGGGGGGGGCTCACAGATACGCAGTATTTT.

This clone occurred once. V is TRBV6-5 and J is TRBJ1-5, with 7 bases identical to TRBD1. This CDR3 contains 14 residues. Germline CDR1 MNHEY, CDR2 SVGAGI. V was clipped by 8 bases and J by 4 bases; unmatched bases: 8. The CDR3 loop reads CASLEGRGNQPQHF. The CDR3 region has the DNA TGTGCCAGCTTAGAGGGCAGGGGGAATCAGCCCCAGCATTTT.

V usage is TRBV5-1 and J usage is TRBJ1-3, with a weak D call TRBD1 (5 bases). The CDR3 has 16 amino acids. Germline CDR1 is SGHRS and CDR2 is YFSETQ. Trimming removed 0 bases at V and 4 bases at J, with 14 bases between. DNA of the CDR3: TGCGCCAGCAGCTTGGCCCCAGGGACTTCCGGAAACACCATATATTTT. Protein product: CASSLAPGTSGNTIYF.

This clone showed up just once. The CDR3 sequence: CASSASRGTGARSPLHF. CDR3 nucleotides: TGTGCCAGCAGCGCCTCGCGCGGGACAGGGGCAAGGTCACCCCTCCACTTT. The chain carries TRBV9 and TRBJ1-6; 10 bases match TRBD1. CDR3 length equals 17 residues. Germline V gene sequence: CDR1 SGDLS, CDR2 YYNGEE. Germline trimming cut 3 bases from V and 10 bases from J; bases unmatched to any gene: 13.

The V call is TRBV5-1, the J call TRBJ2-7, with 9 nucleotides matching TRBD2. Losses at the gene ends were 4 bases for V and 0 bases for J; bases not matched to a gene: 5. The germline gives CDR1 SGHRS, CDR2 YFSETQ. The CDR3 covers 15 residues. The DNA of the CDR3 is TGCGCCAGCAGCCCTAGCGGGGAGAGCTCCTACGAGCAGTACTTC. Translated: CASSPSGESSYEQYF.

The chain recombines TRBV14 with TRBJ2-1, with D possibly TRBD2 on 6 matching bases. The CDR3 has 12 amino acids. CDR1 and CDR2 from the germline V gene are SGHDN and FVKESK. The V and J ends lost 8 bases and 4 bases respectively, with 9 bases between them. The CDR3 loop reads CASGGDYNEQFF. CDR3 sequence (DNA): TGTGCCAGCGGAGGGGATTACAATGAGCAGTTCTTC.

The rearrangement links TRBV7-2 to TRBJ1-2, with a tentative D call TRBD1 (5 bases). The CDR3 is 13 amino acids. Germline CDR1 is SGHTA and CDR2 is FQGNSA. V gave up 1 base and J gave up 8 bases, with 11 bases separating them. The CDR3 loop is CASSLEGVWGYTF. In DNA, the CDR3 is TGTGCCAGCAGCTTAGAAGGGGTTTGGGGCTACACCTTC.

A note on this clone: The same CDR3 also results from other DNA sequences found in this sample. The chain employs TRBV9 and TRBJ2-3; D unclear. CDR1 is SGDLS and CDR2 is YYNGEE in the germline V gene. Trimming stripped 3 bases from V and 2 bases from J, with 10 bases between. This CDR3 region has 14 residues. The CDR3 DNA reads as TGTGCCAGCAGCGGCGGCATATCCACAGATACGCAGTATTTT. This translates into CASSGGISTDTQYF.

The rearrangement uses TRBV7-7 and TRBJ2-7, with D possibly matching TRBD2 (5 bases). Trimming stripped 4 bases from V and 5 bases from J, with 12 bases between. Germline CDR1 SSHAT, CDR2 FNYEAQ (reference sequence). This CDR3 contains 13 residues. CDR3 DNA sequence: TGTGCCAGCAGCTCCTCCCGGGGAGACGAGCAGTACTTC. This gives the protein CASSSSRGDEQYF. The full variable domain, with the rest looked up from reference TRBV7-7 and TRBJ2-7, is GAGVSQSPRYKVTKRGQDVTLRCDPISSHATLYWYQQALGQGPEFLTYFNYEAQPDKSGLPSDRFSAERPEGSISTLTIQRTEQRDSAMYRCASSSSRGDEQYFGPGTRLTVT.

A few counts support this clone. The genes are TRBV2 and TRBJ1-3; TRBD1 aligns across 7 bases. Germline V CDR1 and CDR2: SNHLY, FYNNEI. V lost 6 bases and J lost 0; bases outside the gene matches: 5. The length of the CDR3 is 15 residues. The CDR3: CASRRDRNSGNTIYF. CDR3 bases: TGTGCCAGCAGACGGGACAGAAACTCTGGAAACACCATATATTTT.

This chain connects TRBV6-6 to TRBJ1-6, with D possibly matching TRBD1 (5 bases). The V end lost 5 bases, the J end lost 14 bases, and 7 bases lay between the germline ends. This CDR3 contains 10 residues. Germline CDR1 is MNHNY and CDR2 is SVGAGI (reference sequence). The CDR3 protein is CASSGGSLHF. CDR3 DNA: TGTGCCAGCAGTGGGGGGTCCCTCCACTTT.

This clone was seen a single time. CDR3 loop: CASSLGAGETYEQYF. Here the CDR3 DNA reads TGCGCCAGCAGCTTGGGCGCGGGAGAAACCTACGAGCAGTACTTC. This sequence joins TRBV5-1 and TRBJ2-7; 7 bases align to TRBD2. CDR1 and CDR2 (germline): SGHRS, YFSETQ. This CDR3 has 15 residues. V lost 0 bases, J lost 2 bases, and 5 bases stayed unmatched. Filled out from reference TRBV5-1 and TRBJ2-7, the complete variable domain reads KAGVTQTPRYLIKTRGQQVTLSCSPISGHRSVSWYQQTPGQGLQFLFEYFSETQRNKGNFPGRFSGRQFSNSRSEMNVSTLELGDSALYLCASSLGAGETYEQYFGPGTRLTVT.

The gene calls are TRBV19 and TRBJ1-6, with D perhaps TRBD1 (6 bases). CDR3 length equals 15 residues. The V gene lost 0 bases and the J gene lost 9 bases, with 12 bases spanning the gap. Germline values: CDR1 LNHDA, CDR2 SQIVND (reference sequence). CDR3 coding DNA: TGTGCCAGTAGTATAGAAGACAGGTTTGGTTCACCCCTCCACTTT. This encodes CASSIEDRFGSPLHF.

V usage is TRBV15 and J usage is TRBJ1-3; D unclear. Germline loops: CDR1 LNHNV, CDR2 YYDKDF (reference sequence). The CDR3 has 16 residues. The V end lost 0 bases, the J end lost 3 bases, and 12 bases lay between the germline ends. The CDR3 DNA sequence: TGTGCCACCAGCAGAGATGCCCCTATCCTTGGAAACACCATATATTTT. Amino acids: CATSRDAPILGNTIYF.

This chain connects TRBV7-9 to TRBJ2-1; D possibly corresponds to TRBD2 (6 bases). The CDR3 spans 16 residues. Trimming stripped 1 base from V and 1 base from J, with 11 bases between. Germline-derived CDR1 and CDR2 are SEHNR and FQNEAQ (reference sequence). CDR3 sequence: CASSLVSSGSYNEQFF. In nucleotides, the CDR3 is TGTGCCAGCAGCTTAGTATCCAGCGGGTCCTACAATGAGCAGTTCTTC.

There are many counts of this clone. CDR3 bases: TGCGCCAGCAGCCCAGTGGACAACGGCAATCAGCCCCAGCATTTT. As protein: CASSPVDNGNQPQHF. The V call is TRBV4-1, the J call TRBJ1-5, with D possibly being TRBD1 (5 bases). V was clipped by 4 bases and J by 2 bases, with 12 bases between them. This CDR3 has 15 amino acids. In germline, CDR1 is MGHRA, CDR2 YSYEKL.

CDR3 region: CASSIGTGRNSYNSPLHF. For the CDR3, the DNA is TGCGCCAGCAGCATCGGGACAGGGAGAAACTCCTATAATTCACCCCTCCACTTT. This sequence joins TRBV5-1 and TRBJ1-6, with TRBD1 identical over 9 bases. V lost 4 bases and J lost 0; bases outside the gene matches: 8. Per the germline V gene, CDR1 is SGHRS and CDR2 is YFSETQ. The CDR3 has 18 residues.

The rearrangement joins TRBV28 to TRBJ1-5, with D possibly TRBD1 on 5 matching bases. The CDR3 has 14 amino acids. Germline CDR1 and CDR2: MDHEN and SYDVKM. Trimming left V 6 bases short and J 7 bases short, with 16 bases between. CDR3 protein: CASSLIGAGQPQHF. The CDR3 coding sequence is TGTGCCAGCAGCCTCATTGGGGCAGGACAGCCCCAGCATTTT.

In DNA, the CDR3 is TGTGCCAGCAGCTTAGCCCGAAAACTAGGGTTCACAGATACGCAGTATTTT. Its translation: CASSLARKLGFTDTQYF. The chain uses TRBV11-2 and TRBJ2-3; D possibly corresponds to TRBD2 (5 bases). The CDR3 runs to 17 residues. Trimming took 1 base from V and 2 from J, leaving 16 bases between them. Germline V gene sequence: CDR1 SGHAT, CDR2 FQNNGV.

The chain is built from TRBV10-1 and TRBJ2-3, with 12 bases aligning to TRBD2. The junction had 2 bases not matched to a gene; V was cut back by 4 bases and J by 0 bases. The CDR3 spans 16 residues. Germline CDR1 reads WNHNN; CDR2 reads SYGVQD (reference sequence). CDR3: CASSGGTSGSTDTQYF. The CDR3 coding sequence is TGCGCCAGCAGTGGGGGGACTAGCGGGAGCACAGATACGCAGTATTTT.

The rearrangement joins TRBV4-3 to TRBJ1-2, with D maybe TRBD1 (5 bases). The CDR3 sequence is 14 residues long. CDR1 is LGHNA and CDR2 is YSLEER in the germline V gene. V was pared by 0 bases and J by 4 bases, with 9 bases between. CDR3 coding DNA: TGCGCCAGCAGCCAAGATAGGGGAATCTATGGCTACACCTTC. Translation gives CASSQDRGIYGYTF.

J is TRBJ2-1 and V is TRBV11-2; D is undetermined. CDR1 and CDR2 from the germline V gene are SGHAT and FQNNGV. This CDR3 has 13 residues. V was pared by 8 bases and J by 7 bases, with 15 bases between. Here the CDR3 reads CASCPPTGNEQFF. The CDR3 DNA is TGTGCCAGCTGCCCCCCGACTGGGAATGAGCAGTTCTTC.

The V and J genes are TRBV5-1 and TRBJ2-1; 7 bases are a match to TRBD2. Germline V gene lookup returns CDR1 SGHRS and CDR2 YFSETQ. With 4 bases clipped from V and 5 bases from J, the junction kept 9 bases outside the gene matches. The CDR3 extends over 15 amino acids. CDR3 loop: CASSPPSGPDNEQFF. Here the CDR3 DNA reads TGCGCCAGCAGCCCCCCTAGCGGTCCTGACAATGAGCAGTTCTTC.

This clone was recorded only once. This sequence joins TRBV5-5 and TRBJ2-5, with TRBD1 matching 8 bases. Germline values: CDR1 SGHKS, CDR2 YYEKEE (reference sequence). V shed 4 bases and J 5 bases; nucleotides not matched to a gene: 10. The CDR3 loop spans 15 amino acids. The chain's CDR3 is CASSGPQGAGETQYF. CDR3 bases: TGTGCCAGCAGCGGACCGCAGGGGGCTGGGGAGACCCAGTACTTC.

As DNA, the CDR3 is TGCAGTGCTAGTCACAGGGGGGACTATGGCTACACCTTC. Protein sequence: CSASHRGDYGYTF. This chain uses TRBV20-1 with TRBJ1-2, with 8 bases identical to TRBD1. Germline V CDR1 and CDR2: DFQATT, SNEGSKA (reference sequence). V gave up 3 bases and J gave up 3 bases; unmatched junction bases: 3. The CDR3 is 13 amino acids.

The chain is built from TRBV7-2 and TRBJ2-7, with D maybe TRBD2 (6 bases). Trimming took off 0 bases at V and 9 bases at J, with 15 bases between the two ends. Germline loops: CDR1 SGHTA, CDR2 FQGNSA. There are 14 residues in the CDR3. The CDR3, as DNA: TGTGCCAGCAGCTTAGCGGGGGGACCACGCCCGCAGTACTTC. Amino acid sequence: CASSLAGGPRPQYF.

The CDR3 DNA is TGTGCCAGTCTACCTTTGGGCACAGATACGCAGTATTTT. This codes for CASLPLGTDTQYF. The rearrangement uses TRBV28 and TRBJ2-3; D is uncertain. Trimming left V 9 bases short and J 1 base short, with 11 bases between. This CDR3 is 13 amino acids long. In germline, CDR1 is MDHEN, CDR2 SYDVKM. Using reference TRBV28 and TRBJ2-3 for the parts outside the CDR3, the full variable domain is DVKVTQSSRYLVKRTGEKVFLECVQDMDHENMFWYRQDPGLGLRLIYFSYDVKMKEKGDIPEGYSVSREKKERFSLILESASTNQTSMYLCASLPLGTDTQYFGPGTRLTVL.

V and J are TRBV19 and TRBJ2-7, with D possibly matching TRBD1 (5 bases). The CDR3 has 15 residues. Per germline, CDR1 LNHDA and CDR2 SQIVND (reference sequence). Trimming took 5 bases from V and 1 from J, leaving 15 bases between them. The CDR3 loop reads CASSGGPGRSYEQYF. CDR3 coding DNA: TGTGCCAGTAGTGGCGGCCCAGGGCGATCCTACGAGCAGTACTTC. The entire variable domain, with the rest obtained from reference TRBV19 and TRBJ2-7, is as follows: DGGITQSPKYLFRKEGQNVTLSCEQNLNHDAMYWYRQDPGQGLRLIYYSQIVNDFQKGDIAEGYSVSREKKESFPLTVTSAQKNPTAFYLCASSGGPGRSYEQYFGPGTRLTVT.

The CDR3 DNA reads TGTGCCAGCAGCTTAGAGGGGAGGGGGACCGAGCAGTTCTTC. Its protein is CASSLEGRGTEQFF. The rearrangement links TRBV11-2 to TRBJ2-1, with D maybe TRBD2 (7 bases). This CDR3 has 14 amino acids. The V and J ends lost 0 bases and 10 bases respectively, with 13 bases between them. CDR1 SGHAT and CDR2 FQNNGV come from the germline V gene.

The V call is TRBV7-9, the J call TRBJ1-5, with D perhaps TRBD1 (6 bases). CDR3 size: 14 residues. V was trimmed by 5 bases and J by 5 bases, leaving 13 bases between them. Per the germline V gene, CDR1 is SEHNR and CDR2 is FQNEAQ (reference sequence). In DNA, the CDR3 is TGTGCCAGCAGCCCCTACAGGGTGGATCAGCCCCAGCATTTT. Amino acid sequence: CASSPYRVDQPQHF.

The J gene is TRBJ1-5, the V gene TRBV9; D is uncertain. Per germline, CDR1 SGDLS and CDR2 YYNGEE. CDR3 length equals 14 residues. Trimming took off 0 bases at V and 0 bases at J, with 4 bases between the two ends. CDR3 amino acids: CASSVAGSNQPQHF. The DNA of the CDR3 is TGTGCCAGCAGCGTAGCGGGTAGCAATCAGCCCCAGCATTTT.

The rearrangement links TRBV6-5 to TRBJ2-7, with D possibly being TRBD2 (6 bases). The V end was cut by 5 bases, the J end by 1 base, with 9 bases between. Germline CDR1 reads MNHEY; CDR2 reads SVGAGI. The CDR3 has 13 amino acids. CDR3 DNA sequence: TGTGCCAGCAGTCCGGGACTGTCCTACGAGCAGTACTTC. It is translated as CASSPGLSYEQYF.